This TCR beta chain was captured by sequencing in a study of blood T cells in healthy people across ages (dated by TCRdb to 2015 to 2017). Study-wide context: Template switching captured roughly one uniquely barcoded TCR beta cDNA molecule per two T cells in model experiments. Using deep sequencing normalized with unique cDNA molecular identifiers, the study measured how TCR beta repertoire diversity changes with age. The donors were divided into four age groups: young (average roughly 17 years), middle-aged (roughly 40), aged (around 59) and long-lived (roughly 82). To avoid experimental bias, donors of different ages were randomly spread across the sequencing lanes. The study analyzed two additional independent replicas of 1 million unique cDNA reads from the same blood draw for two donors, one aged 18 to 29 and one aged 80 or older.

The donors were some 39 Caucasian individuals from Russia, aged roughly 6 to 90 years, who were systemically healthy. Ten milliliters of peripheral blood were drawn from each donor into EDTA-treated Vacutainer tubes. Ficoll-Paque density-gradient centrifugation was used to isolate PBMCs, with at least 7 million per sample. Total RNA, at least 6 micrograms per sample, was extracted from PBMCs with Trizol reagent. For every donor, flow cytometry on a PBMC aliquot measured the percentage of naive CD45RAhigh/CD27high T cells. The library was produced with 5' RACE. TCRdb records Illumina HiSeq 2500 as the sequencer. A second about 6 to 11 cycle PCR used a sample-barcoded 5' primer and a J-beta primer mix. A template-switch 5' adaptor carrying 12 random nucleotides introduced a unique molecular identifier onto each TCR beta cDNA molecule. Each sample yielded at least 3 million CDR3-containing paired-end reads. The Mint cDNA synthesis kit, primed by a TRBC-specific oligonucleotide, was used to synthesize first-strand cDNA from all RNA. After uracil-DNA glycosylase treatment, a first 18-cycle PCR used universal primers M1SS and BC2_uni_R on all cDNA. Per the authors' processing: Normalization of each sample was performed by random selection of 1 million high-quality reads, each carrying a distinct molecular identifier. Reads with shared molecular identifiers were discarded instead of being binned into consensus sequences. CDR3 identification, clonotype clustering and error correction used MiTCR with a Q25 quality threshold and the strictest error-elimination algorithm. Lower-bound total TCR beta diversity was estimated with a nonparametric unseen species model using Euler transformation. TCRdb reran the public reads through fastp at Q25 and MiXCR, keeping productive beta chains. Duplicate CDR3 protein sequences are folded into a single record with the most common DNA and genes. These V and J calls originate from TCRdb's pipeline instead of the authors' own analysis. The sample yields 1.2 million to 1.5 million distinct CDR3 sequences; 42% were counted once. The ten largest clones take up less than 8% of the sample.

With regard to this clonotype: It has no known antigen specificity. No base qualities exist here, and no much larger clone lies one base off it.

What the work shows at the level of the full study, not this receptor alone: Because donor CMV infection status was unknown, age-related changes in expanded clonotypes were potentially confounded. Observed TCR beta diversity per million T cells fell roughly linearly with age, and a significant reduction was already apparent by age about 43. The percentage of naive T cells measured by flow cytometry correlated strongly with observed TCR beta diversity. Conclusive comparison of naive and antigen-experienced compartments was prevented by the profiling of bulk unsorted PBMCs. The long-lived group showed more naive CD4+ T cells, fewer expanded clones and increased TCR diversity than the aged group, suggesting age selection. Estimates of total diversity from one million sequenced T cells were regarded as lower bounds and underestimates.

The CDR3 sequence holds 13 residues, the cysteine and phenylalanine included. The entry retains the CDR3 DNA only, 39 bases that are in frame from base 1. V loses 5 bases of germline sequence and J loses 6 bases, and the interval between the two ends is 11 bases. The sequenced material came from blood. The TCR sequence derives from a woman aged 18-29 years in good health. The chain is made from TRBV12-3 or TRBV12-4 and TRBJ2-4, with a tentative D gene TRBD1 over 5 matching bases. The CDR3 protein is CASSVLQGNIQYF. The nucleotides read TGTGCCAGCAGTGTCCTGCAGGGAAACATTCAGTACTTC.